This T cell receptor beta chain was observed in a study of control samples from healthy donors and cancer patients. Clones were read by immunoSEQ multiplex PCR, and TCRdb kept only the in-frame ones, dropping some. The sample carries tens of thousands of clones, approximately 90% recorded once. The V end lost 0 bases, the J end lost 5 bases, and 12 bases lay between the germline ends. CDR1 SGHNT and CDR2 YYREEE come from the germline V gene (reference sequence). The length of the CDR3 is 15 residues. This rearrangement joins TRBV5-4 to TRBJ1-5; D remains ambiguous. The receptor's source is a man younger than 40 with colorectal cancer. The sample comprised PBMCs. The DNA of the CDR3 is TGTGCCAGCAGCTTGGGCCCGGACGTGGATCAGCCCCAGCATTTT. This codes for CASSLGPDVDQPQHF.